The present TCR beta chain was sequenced within a study of T cell responses to AZD1222 COVID-19 vaccine. TCRdb's copy holds only in-frame clones and misses some; the assay was immunoSEQ multiplex PCR. The sample includes about 150,000 clones, roughly 93% of them seen just once. V lost 5 bases to trimming and J lost 6 bases, with 11 bases between them. Germline V CDR1 and CDR2: SGHAT, FQNNGV. The CDR3 is made up of 14 amino acids. The sequenced sample was peripheral blood, obtained 28 days after the second AZD1222 dose. This rearrangement joins TRBV11-2 to TRBJ1-6; a possible D gene is TRBD1 (5 bases). This TCR was sampled from an adult who received the AZD1222 COVID-19 vaccine. CDR3 coding DNA: TGTGCCAGCAGCCCAGGGACGGGTAATTCACCCCTCCACTTT. As protein: CASSPGTGNSPLHF.